This entry lists 21 T cell receptor beta chains sequenced from one sample in a study of a mutant IDH1 vaccine in newly diagnosed glioma. Time point denoted: baseline, week 1 (first vaccination visit). Treatment here: pre-vaccination baseline after standard-of-care therapy. The protocol was immunoSEQ multiplex PCR, while the TCRdb copy is restricted to in-frame clones and leaves out a portion. The sample shows over 75,000 clones, about 90% of them seen only once. The sample was PBMCs, taken from a glioma patient treated with radiotherapy, temozolomide or both. These receptors were collected from a woman in her forties or fifties with glioma.

The chain employs TRBV27 and TRBJ2-2; TRBD2 is a possible D gene (6 bases). Trimming shortened V by 5 bases and J by 7 bases, and 14 bases separated the two germline ends. The CDR3 runs to 14 residues. Germline lookup yields CDR1 MNHEY and CDR2 SMNVEV (reference sequence). The DNA for the CDR3 is TGTGCCAGCAGTCGCGGGACGGCGGGCGGGGAGCTGTTTTTT. Translated: CASSRGTAGGELFF.

The chain recombines TRBV10-2 with TRBJ2-7; 9 nucleotides align to TRBD1. The CDR3 loop spans 16 amino acids. J was trimmed by 4 bases and V by 3 bases; bases with no gene match: 10. In germline, CDR1 is WSHSY, CDR2 SAAADI. Here the CDR3 reads CASSEGQGRFVYEQYF. The CDR3 bases are TGCGCCAGCAGTGAAGGACAGGGGAGGTTCGTGTACGAGCAGTACTTC.

The genes are TRBV5-1 and TRBJ2-5; no clear D gene. The end of the DNA fits TRBJ2-7 better, so the J call may be wrong. This CDR3 is 11 amino acids long. Germline-derived CDR1 and CDR2 are SGHRS and YFSETQ. The chain's CDR3 is CASSFSYEQYF. The CDR3 DNA follows: TGCGCCAGCAGCTTCTCCTACGAGCAGTACTTC.

This rearrangement joins TRBV4-1 to TRBJ2-1, with D unclear. This CDR3 region has 13 residues. Per the germline V gene, CDR1 is MGHRA and CDR2 is YSYEKL. V was pared by 2 bases and J by 6 bases, with 8 bases between. As DNA, the CDR3 is TGCGCCAGCAGCCAACCGAGAAGCAATGAGCAGTTCTTC. This encodes CASSQPRSNEQFF.

V and J are TRBV7-8 and TRBJ2-7, with TRBD1 matching over 8 bases. CDR1 and CDR2 (germline): SGHVS, FQNEAQ. The CDR3 runs to 14 residues. V shed 1 base and J 4 bases; nucleotides not matched to a gene: 3. The CDR3 sequence is CASSLGDRRYEQYF. In nucleotides, the CDR3 is TGTGCCAGCAGCTTAGGGGACAGGAGGTACGAGCAGTACTTC.

DNA of the CDR3: TGTGCCAGTAATAAAGGACGGAGCAACACTGAAGCTTTCTTT. The encoded protein is CASNKGRSNTEAFF. The rearrangement uses TRBV19 and TRBJ1-1; D remains unclear. With 7 bases removed from V and 2 bases from J, the gap between germline ends came to 14 bases. Germline V gives CDR1 LNHDA, CDR2 SQIVND (reference sequence). The CDR3 is 14 amino acids.

The chain is built from TRBV28 and TRBJ2-7; D gene ambiguous. Germline-derived CDR1 and CDR2 are MDHEN and SYDVKM. V lost 3 bases and J 3 bases, leaving 6 bases between the germline ends. This CDR3 contains 12 residues. CDR3 DNA: TGTGCCAGCAGTTTCTACGGCTACGAGCAGTACTTC. Amino acid sequence: CASSFYGYEQYF. Full variable domain (missing parts from reference TRBV28 and TRBJ2-7): DVKVTQSSRYLVKRTGEKVFLECVQDMDHENMFWYRQDPGLGLRLIYFSYDVKMKEKGDIPEGYSVSREKKERFSLILESASTNQTSMYLCASSFYGYEQYFGPGTRLTVT.

The CDR3 reads CAWAPGLYGYTF. CDR3 DNA: TGTGCCTGGGCGCCGGGACTATATGGCTACACCTTC. This chain links TRBV30 with TRBJ1-2; D is perhaps TRBD1 (5 bases). CDR1 is GTSNPN and CDR2 is SVGIG in the germline V gene (reference sequence). Trimming stripped 5 bases from V and 5 bases from J, with 12 bases between. The CDR3 has 12 amino acids.

The chain combines TRBV2 with TRBJ2-1; D is ambiguous. Germline assignment: CDR1 SNHLY and CDR2 FYNNEI. V lost 6 bases to trimming and J lost 7 bases, with 19 bases between them. This CDR3 comprises 15 residues. This chain's CDR3 is CASSQSASSLNEQFF. In nucleotides, the CDR3 is TGTGCCAGCAGCCAGAGCGCATCGTCTCTGAATGAGCAGTTCTTC.

This chain connects TRBV28 to TRBJ2-3; 10 bases line up with TRBD2. This CDR3 has 15 amino acids. V was clipped by 8 bases and J by 3 bases; unmatched bases: 8. Looked up from germline, CDR1 is MDHEN and CDR2 is SYDVKM. The CDR3 DNA sequence: TGTGCCAGCGCCTCCCCTAGCGGGAGTACAGATACGCAGTATTTT. Encoded protein: CASASPSGSTDTQYF.

This clone appeared a few times. This chain joins TRBV7-9 and TRBJ2-1, with D perhaps matching TRBD1 (6 bases). Germline CDR1 and CDR2: SEHNR and FQNEAQ (reference sequence). The CDR3 extends over 14 amino acids. Trimming took 4 bases from V and 9 from J, leaving 16 bases between them. CDR3 DNA: TGTGCCAGCAGCTCTCCCCCGGGACACAGTGAGCAGTTCTTC. This sequence encodes CASSSPPGHSEQFF.

V and J are TRBV10-3 and TRBJ2-5, with 11 positions matching TRBD2. The end of the DNA is better explained by TRBJ2-7, so the J call may be wrong. From germline, CDR1 is ENHRY and CDR2 SYGVKD. The CDR3 contains 16 residues. The CDR3 here is CAITGGLAAAGYEQYF. CDR3 coding DNA: TGTGCCATCACGGGGGGACTAGCGGCAGCCGGCTACGAGCAGTACTTC.

A single count supports this clone. The chain joins TRBV29-1 to TRBJ2-7; D perhaps matches TRBD2 (5 bases). CDR3 size: 13 residues. Germline assignment: CDR1 SQVTM and CDR2 ANQGSEA. V lost 7 bases and J 8 bases, leaving 21 bases between the germline ends. In DNA, the CDR3 is TGCAGCGCCAAGGAGGCGGACGGTATTAAGCAGTACTTC. Amino acids: CSAKEADGIKQYF.

This chain joins TRBV6-5 and TRBJ1-5, with D uncertain. V was cut by 10 bases and J by 5 bases, with 12 bases left in between. CDR1 is MNHEY and CDR2 is SVGAGI in the germline V gene. This CDR3 spans 12 amino acids. The chain's CDR3 is CATHLGDQPQHF. The CDR3 DNA is TGTGCCACCCACCTTGGCGATCAGCCCCAGCATTTT.

There are a few counts of this clone. This sequence joins TRBV11-2 and TRBJ1-1; D is unresolved. Deletions cut 4 bases from V and 2 bases from J, with 8 bases between. The CDR3 spans 13 residues. Germline-derived CDR1 and CDR2 are SGHAT and FQNNGV. In DNA form, the CDR3 reads TGTGCCAGCAGCTCTGGACCTAACACTGAAGCTTTCTTT. Encoded protein: CASSSGPNTEAFF.

The chain joins TRBV29-1 to TRBJ2-7; TRBD2 might be the D (5 bases). The length of the CDR3 is 12 residues. Germline-derived CDR1 and CDR2 are SQVTM and ANQGSEA. V was cut by 6 bases and J by 5 bases, with 14 bases left in between. This CDR3 reads CSVSGSNHEQYF. The CDR3 DNA reads TGCAGCGTGAGTGGGAGCAACCACGAGCAGTACTTC.

This chain joins TRBV10-3 and TRBJ2-2; 9 nucleotides align to TRBD2. V gave up 8 bases and J gave up 3 bases; unmatched junction bases: 7. This CDR3 region has 15 residues. CDR1 is ENHRY, CDR2 SYGVKD, per germline. CDR3 residues: CAIGSGTSYTGELFF. CDR3 nucleotides: TGTGCCATCGGATCCGGGACTAGCTACACCGGGGAGCTGTTTTTT.

This clone appeared once. V and J are TRBV29-1 and TRBJ2-1; D is tentatively TRBD1 or TRBD2 (6 bases each). V was pared by 0 bases and J by 0 bases, with 9 bases between. This CDR3 has 15 amino acids. Germline CDR1 reads SQVTM; CDR2 reads ANQGSEA. This CDR3 is CSVEEGGSSYNEQFF. In DNA form, the CDR3 reads TGCAGCGTTGAAGAGGGGGGCAGCTCCTACAATGAGCAGTTCTTC.

The rearrangement links TRBV25-1 to TRBJ2-2, with a weak D call TRBD1 (5 bases). Deletions cut 1 base from V and 5 bases from J, with 8 bases between. Germline V gene sequence: CDR1 MGHDK, CDR2 SYGVNS. This CDR3 has 14 amino acids. The CDR3 region is CASSESPGTGELFF. In DNA form, the CDR3 reads TGTGCCAGCAGTGAATCGCCAGGGACCGGGGAGCTGTTTTTT.

The genes are TRBV19 and TRBJ1-1; no firm D call. The V end lost 6 bases, the J end lost 2 bases, and 10 bases lay between the germline ends. CDR1 is LNHDA and CDR2 is SQIVND in the germline V gene (reference sequence). CDR3 length: 13 residues. CDR3 sequence reads: CASSYTDNTEAFF. CDR3 nucleotide sequence: TGTGCCAGTAGCTACACTGATAACACTGAAGCTTTCTTT.

The chain combines TRBV28 with TRBJ2-7, with D perhaps given as TRBD1 or TRBD2 (5 bases each). CDR1 is MDHEN and CDR2 is SYDVKM in the germline V gene. The CDR3 has 14 residues. Trimming stripped 5 bases from V and 6 bases from J, with 17 bases between. CDR3 coding DNA: TGTGCCAGCAGTCTCCGCTTAGCTGGGGGCGAGCAGTACTTC. Its protein product is CASSLRLAGGEQYF.